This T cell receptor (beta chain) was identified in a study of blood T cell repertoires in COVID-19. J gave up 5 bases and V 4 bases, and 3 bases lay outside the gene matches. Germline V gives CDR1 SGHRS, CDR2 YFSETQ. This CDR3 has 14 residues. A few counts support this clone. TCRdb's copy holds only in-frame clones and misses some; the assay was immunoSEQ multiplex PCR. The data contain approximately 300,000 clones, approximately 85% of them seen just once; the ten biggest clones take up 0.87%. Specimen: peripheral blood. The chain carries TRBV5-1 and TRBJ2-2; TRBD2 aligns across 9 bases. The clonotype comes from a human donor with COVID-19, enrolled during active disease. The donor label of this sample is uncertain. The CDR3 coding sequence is TGCGCCAGCAGCAGAGCGGGAGGTACCGGGGAGCTGTTTTTT. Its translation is CASSRAGGTGELFF.